A single sample is the source of the 25 T cell receptor beta chains below, sequenced in a study of vaccination effects on CD4 cells after COVID-19. Repertoires were generated with immunoSEQ multiplex PCR, while TCRdb's copy carries only in-frame clones and drops some. The sample lists around 40,000 clones; roughly 70% were seen once. Their antigen targets remain unknown. Before sequencing took place, the ViraFEST assay used viral peptide pools to expand antigen-specific CD4+ T cells. Once cultured for approximately 10 days, the cells underwent separation to obtain CD4+ T cells. PCR confirmed that the person was infected with SARS-CoV-2 between March and December 2020. The material was CD4+ T cells from PBMCs cultured with a peptide pool, obtained before COVID-19 vaccination. All receptors come from a human donor who had a prior SARS-CoV-2 infection.

The chain carries TRBV18 and TRBJ1-6; TRBD1 matches at 7 bases. After removal of 3 bases from V and 7 bases from J, the junction contained 9 bases not matched to a gene. Germline V gene sequence: CDR1 KGHSH, CDR2 LQKENI. The CDR3 covers 16 residues. In DNA, the CDR3 is TGTGCCAGCTCACCGATGTCGACAGGGATGAATTCACCCCTCCACTTT. Its protein product is CASSPMSTGMNSPLHF.

The gene calls are TRBV5-6 and TRBJ2-2, with 11 bases fitting TRBD1. Unmatched junction bases numbered 6, after V lost 4 bases and J lost 4 bases. Per germline, CDR1 SGHDT and CDR2 YYEEEE. The CDR3 covers 16 residues. The CDR3 loop is CASSEGQGVGTGELFF. CDR3 nucleotide sequence: TGTGCCAGCAGCGAGGGACAGGGGGTCGGCACCGGGGAGCTGTTTTTT.

The rearrangement uses TRBV12-3 or TRBV12-4 and TRBJ1-2; D is possibly TRBD1 (5 bases). The CDR3 runs to 12 residues. With 4 bases removed from V and 2 bases from J, the gap between germline ends came to 5 bases. The CDR3 DNA is TGTGCCAGCAGTTGGGGCAACTATGGCTACACCTTC. This gives the protein CASSWGNYGYTF.

The chain employs TRBV6-2 or TRBV6-3 and TRBJ2-7; TRBD1 is a possible D gene (6 bases). Trimming removed 2 bases from V and 3 bases from J, with 8 bases in between. This CDR3 is built from 13 residues. Germline V gene sequence: CDR1 MNHEY, CDR2 SVGEGT. The CDR3 spells CASSYPGVYEQYF. The CDR3 DNA reads TGTGCCAGCAGTTACCCAGGGGTCTACGAGCAGTACTTC.

The chain joins TRBV9 to TRBJ2-2, with a tentative D call TRBD1 (6 bases). Trimming removed 3 bases from V and 0 bases from J, with 12 bases in between. CDR3 length: 16 amino acids. CDR1 and CDR2 from the germline V gene are SGDLS and YYNGEE. CDR3 nucleotide sequence: TGTGCCAGCAGCGCCAGGGGAGACGCGAACACCGGGGAGCTGTTTTTT. It yields the protein CASSARGDANTGELFF.

The chain employs TRBV21-1 and TRBJ2-3. TRBV21-1 is a recognized pseudogene. The CDR3 has 16 amino acids. In DNA, the CDR3 is TGTGCCAGCAGCAAAGATCGGCCGTCTAGCACAGATACGCAGTATTTT. It specifies CASSKDRPSSTDTQYF.

This chain connects TRBV29-1 to TRBJ2-5; either TRBD1 or TRBD2 may supply D (5 bases each). The length of the CDR3 is 12 residues. CDR1 is SQVTM and CDR2 is ANQGSEA in the germline V gene. V was cut by 3 bases and J by 3 bases, with 8 bases left in between. The CDR3 DNA follows: TGCAGCGTTGATGGGGGAGAAGAGACCCAGTACTTC. Translating gives CSVDGGEETQYF.

J is TRBJ2-7 and V is TRBV5-1, with D possibly TRBD2 on 6 matching bases. The CDR3 is made up of 15 amino acids. Per germline, CDR1 SGHRS and CDR2 YFSETQ. V lost 1 base, J lost 0 bases, and 11 bases lay in between. CDR3 in amino acids: CASSLSGVSSYEQYF. CDR3 bases: TGCGCCAGCAGCTTGTCGGGGGTGAGCTCCTACGAGCAGTACTTC.

The V and J genes are TRBV5-1 and TRBJ1-3, with D perhaps matching TRBD1 (6 bases). V dropped 3 bases and J dropped 0 bases, with 10 bases sitting between them. The CDR3 has 15 residues. Per the germline V gene, CDR1 is SGHRS and CDR2 is YFSETQ. In DNA, the CDR3 is TGCGCCAGCAGCTCGACAGGCTTCTCTGGAAACACCATATATTTT. It specifies CASSSTGFSGNTIYF. Based on the CDR3 plus reference TRBV5-1 and TRBJ1-3, the full variable domain is KAGVTQTPRYLIKTRGQQVTLSCSPISGHRSVSWYQQTPGQGLQFLFEYFSETQRNKGNFPGRFSGRQFSNSRSEMNVSTLELGDSALYLCASSSTGFSGNTIYFGEGSWLTVV.

This clone came up a few times. The genes are TRBV7-9 and TRBJ2-7; 7 nucleotides match TRBD2. V shed 3 bases, J shed 3 bases, and the junction held 8 bases outside the gene matches. Germline values: CDR1 SEHNR, CDR2 FQNEAQ (reference sequence). The CDR3 consists of 15 residues. For the CDR3, the DNA is TGTGCCAGCAGCTTTTCCAGACTAGCCCACTACGAGCAGTACTTC. Encoded protein: CASSFSRLAHYEQYF.

DNA for the CDR3: TGCGCCAGCAGCCACACTCGGGTCGGCTCCTACAATGAGCAGTTCTTC. This encodes CASSHTRVGSYNEQFF. This chain connects TRBV5-1 to TRBJ2-1; no firm D call. The CDR3 is made up of 16 amino acids. The V end was cut by 4 bases, the J end by 0 bases, with 14 bases between. Germline V gene lookup returns CDR1 SGHRS and CDR2 YFSETQ.

The chain is built from TRBV4-2 and TRBJ2-3; D is unclear. CDR1 and CDR2 from the germline V gene are LGHNA and YNFKEQ. V was cut by 4 bases and J by 0 bases, with 8 bases left in between. CDR3 length: 14 residues. DNA of the CDR3: TGTGCCAGCAGCCCTCAGGCAAGCACAGATACGCAGTATTTT. Translation gives CASSPQASTDTQYF.

This clone showed up just a few times. The gene calls are TRBV10-3 and TRBJ2-1; 12 positions match TRBD2. The CDR3 is 17 amino acids. The ends lost 0 bases at V and 2 bases at J; junction bases unmatched: 2. CDR1 and CDR2 (germline): ENHRY, SYGVKD. CDR3 DNA: TGTGCCATCAGTGAGTCGCGGACTAGCGGGACCTACAATGAGCAGTTCTTC. This encodes CAISESRTSGTYNEQFF.

The chain combines TRBV19 with TRBJ1-5; TRBD1 matches 7 bases. Trimming at V came to 3 bases and at J to 6 bases, leaving 14 bases not matched to a gene. Germline-derived CDR1 and CDR2 are LNHDA and SQIVND (reference sequence). CDR3 size: 17 residues. The CDR3 DNA is TGTGCCAGTAGTATGGCCCGCCCAGGGGGTGAGAGTCAGCCCCAGCATTTT. Translating it yields CASSMARPGGESQPQHF.

The chain couples TRBV2 to TRBJ2-5, with 7 bases fitting TRBD1. CDR1 and CDR2 from the germline V gene are SNHLY and FYNNEI. V dropped 7 bases and J dropped 1; count of bases not matched to a gene: 3. The length of the CDR3 is 13 residues. The CDR3 bases are TGTGCCAGCACTCGACAGGGCCAAGAGACCCAGTACTTC. This sequence encodes CASTRQGQETQYF.

The chain has TRBV3-1 (or the pseudogene TRBV3-2) and TRBJ1-5; D uncertain. V dropped 1 base and J dropped 6 bases, with 10 bases sitting between them. Germline CDR1 and CDR2: LGHDT and YNNKEL (reference sequence). The CDR3 is 14 amino acids. The CDR3 DNA reads as TGTGCCAGCAGCCAAGGCCCTGGAAGTCAGCCCCAGCATTTT. Amino acids: CASSQGPGSQPQHF.

The CDR3 nucleotides read TGTGCCAGCAGTGATTACGCAGGGGGACGCACTGAAGCTTTCTTT. Translating it yields CASSDYAGGRTEAFF. The chain carries TRBV2 and TRBJ1-1; 7 bases fit TRBD1. The CDR3 consists of 15 residues. Germline CDR1 is SNHLY and CDR2 is FYNNEI. Trimming at V came to 3 bases and at J to 4 bases, leaving 8 bases not matched to a gene.

The rearrangement uses TRBV20-1 and TRBJ2-3; 7 positions match TRBD2. The CDR3 contains 13 residues. V lost 3 bases and J lost 5; bases outside the gene matches: 5. Germline lookup yields CDR1 DFQATT and CDR2 SNEGSKA (reference sequence). CDR3 residues: CSASRTRRDTQYF. CDR3 in DNA: TGCAGTGCTAGTAGGACTAGGAGAGATACGCAGTATTTT.

CDR3 sequence reads: CASSPGASGLSEQFF. The CDR3 DNA reads as TGTGCCAGCTCACCTGGAGCTAGCGGGCTCTCTGAGCAGTTCTTC. The V and J genes are TRBV18 and TRBJ2-1, with TRBD2 matching over 8 bases. The CDR3 consists of 15 residues. CDR1 is KGHSH and CDR2 is LQKENI in the germline V gene. Trimming cost V 3 bases and J 9 bases; bases outside gene matches: 10. Using reference TRBV18 and TRBJ2-1 for the parts outside the CDR3, the full variable domain is NAGVMQNPRHLVRRRGQEARLRCSPMKGHSHVYWYRQLPEEGLKFMVYLQKENIIDESGMPKERFSAEFPKEGPSILRIQQVVRGDSAAYFCASSPGASGLSEQFFGPGTRLTVL.

This clone turned up a few times. V usage is TRBV19 and J usage is TRBJ2-1; TRBD2 agrees at 10 bases. The CDR3 is made up of 14 amino acids. Germline loops: CDR1 LNHDA, CDR2 SQIVND (reference sequence). V lost 5 bases, J lost 5 bases, and 3 bases stayed unmatched. CDR3 in amino acids: CASSVGLADNEQFF. CDR3 DNA sequence: TGTGCCAGTAGTGTCGGACTAGCGGACAATGAGCAGTTCTTC.

As DNA, the CDR3 is TGTGCCAGAAGCCTAGCCGTGGATAATATCCCAAATAACAGCGGTTACGAGCAGTACTTC. Protein: CARSLAVDNIPNNSGYEQYF. The gene calls are TRBV7-5 and TRBJ2-7; the listed D gene, TRBD2, was not tested against the DNA. TRBV7-5 is termed a pseudogene. The CDR3 length is 20 residues.

The CDR3 spells CASSLQDYSGANVLTF. CDR3 in DNA: TGCGCCAGCAGCCTACAGGATTACTCTGGGGCCAACGTCCTGACTTTC. The chain couples TRBV5-1 to TRBJ2-6, with D possibly matching TRBD1 (5 bases). CDR1 and CDR2 from the germline V gene are SGHRS and YFSETQ. The CDR3 consists of 16 residues. V lost 4 bases to trimming and J lost 0 bases, with 11 bases between them. The complete variable domain, with remaining parts taken from reference TRBV5-1 and TRBJ2-6, reads KAGVTQTPRYLIKTRGQQVTLSCSPISGHRSVSWYQQTPGQGLQFLFEYFSETQRNKGNFPGRFSGRQFSNSRSEMNVSTLELGDSALYLCASSLQDYSGANVLTFGAGSRLTVL.

The chain combines TRBV11-3 with TRBJ2-1; tentatively, D is TRBD2 (5 bases). The CDR3 consists of 13 residues. The V gene's germline CDR1 is SGHNT and CDR2 YENEEA. V lost 0 bases and J 12 bases, leaving 12 bases between the germline ends. The CDR3 protein is CASSLERRGRQFF. CDR3 nucleotide sequence: TGTGCCAGCAGCTTAGAACGCCGGGGAAGGCAGTTCTTC. Drawing the rest from reference TRBV11-3 and TRBJ2-1, the complete variable domain is EAGVVQSPRYKIIEKKQPVAFWCNPISGHNTLYWYLQNLGQGPELLIRYENEEAVDDSQLPKDRFSAERLKGVDSTLKIQPAELGDSAVYLCASSLERRGRQFFGPGTRLTVL.

The chain joins TRBV5-4 to TRBJ2-5; 8 nucleotides match TRBD1. The CDR3 loop spans 14 amino acids. CDR1 is SGHNT, CDR2 YYREEE, per germline (reference sequence). With 4 bases clipped from V and 6 bases from J, the junction kept 8 bases outside the gene matches. CDR3 bases: TGTGCCAGCAGCGTAGCGACAGGGGAACAGACCCAGTACTTC. Protein: CASSVATGEQTQYF.

V usage is TRBV11-2 and J usage is TRBJ1-6; unclear D gene. Trimming took 5 bases from V and 7 from J, leaving 6 bases between them. The CDR3 runs to 12 residues. Germline V gene lookup returns CDR1 SGHAT and CDR2 FQNNGV. The CDR3 loop reads CASSQTNSPLHF. CDR3 bases: TGTGCCAGCAGCCAAACCAATTCACCCCTCCACTTT.